This is a list of T cell receptor beta chains from one sample in a study of cytomegalovirus exposure and HLA in healthy donors. Assay used: immunoSEQ multiplex PCR; TCRdb lists only in-frame clones, some missing. The data hold around 150,000 clones, with about 77% observed a single time. The sample comprised PBMCs. The receptor set was obtained from a woman aged 40 to 49 in good health and CMV-seropositive. Each CDR3 is given with its conserved first and last residue. A D gene is named only where the DNA matches it firmly.

d_gene	v_gene	CDR3aa
TRBD2	TRBV9	CASSVVGTSGGLETQYF
.	TRBV6-6	CASSYLSMSEAFF
.	TRBV5-1	CASSLSRGGHGYTF
TRBD1	TRBV2	CASGILQGTDGYTF
.	TRBV28	CASSSYASRLGTDTQYF
.	TRBV7-2	CASSLGRGKETQYF
.	TRBV7-9	CASRAGSYNEQFF
.	TRBV28	CASSSPGETNTGELFF
TRBD1	TRBV28	CASIRDSMNTEAFF
.	TRBV15	CATSSEITGLGFDTQYF
TRBD2	TRBV7-2	CASSARLAGSYEQYF
.	TRBV9	CASSVGTAYGYTF
TRBD1	TRBV5-1	CASSSRTGEVTEAFF
.	TRBV10-3	CAISERSQGTGNTIYF
.	TRBV30	CAWSPPGSYNEQFF
TRBD2	TRBV4-1	CASSVGLAGGTPYNEQFF
TRBD1	TRBV5-6	CASSQGQGAAGNTIYF
.	TRBV5-4	CASSSRAQGRTEAFF
TRBD1	TRBV4-1	CASSHETGGSGETQYF
TRBD1	TRBV11-2	CASSFDRASYEQYF
.	TRBV7-2	CASSLGTARFNTEAFF
TRBD2	TRBV28	CASSSPSGPTDTQYF
.	TRBV19	CASSNPGGETKEHF
TRBD2	TRBV5-1	CASSLSGSGNIQYF
.	TRBV5-1	CASSFDRITYNEQFF
.	TRBV5-6	CASSLTGIKSFHEQYF
.	TRBV30	CAWSLTGNTEAFF
TRBD2	TRBV4-3	CASSQDHGFAGGSTDTQYF
TRBD2	TRBV18	CASTTTSSMEQYF
TRBD1	TRBV18	CASLPTGGSGNTIYF
TRBD1	TRBV4-3	CASSHVPNGQGSPLHF